One sample yielded the 10 T cell receptor beta chains listed below, sequenced in a study of T-cell memory formation after mild COVID-19. One entry per CDR3 protein results from TCRdb running MiXCR on the 5' RACE reads. The table has hundreds of thousands of distinct CDR3 sequences, roughly 15% seen once; the top ten hold 22%. The sequenced sample consisted of PBMCs or a T cell subset sorted from them (not recorded which). The receptor set was obtained from a man aged 18 to 30 who had mild COVID-19 (a few samples of this study predate the infection). Cell type and time point are not known.

With regard to this clonotype: Its ends do not fully match the called genes, so a read error is possible. The rearrangement joins TRBV6-5 to TRBJ1-4, with 7 bases fitting TRBD1. CDR1 and CDR2 (germline): MNHEY, SVGAGI. The CDR3 contains 15 residues. The CDR3 spells CASSVLGTVGEELFF. DNA for the CDR3: TGTGCCAGCAGTGTCCTCGGGACAGTTGGTGAAGAACTGTTTTTT.

The chain couples TRBV21-1 to TRBJ2-1; TRBD2 is the table's D call and was not checked against the DNA. TRBV21-1 is flagged as a pseudogene. The CDR3 loop spans 17 amino acids. Here the CDR3 DNA reads TGTGCCAGCAGCCAACGGACTAGCATGGCCTCCTACAATGAGCAGTTCTTC. This encodes CASSQRTSMASYNEQFF.

This clonotype has ten or more counts. The genes are TRBV5-1 and TRBJ2-2, with D tentatively TRBD1 or TRBD2 (5 bases each). V was trimmed by 4 bases and J by 6 bases, leaving 19 bases between them. The CDR3 runs to 16 residues. Germline V CDR1 and CDR2: SGHRS, YFSETQ. The CDR3 region is CASSVIPGPASGELFF. CDR3 nucleotide sequence: TGCGCCAGCAGCGTTATTCCGGGACCAGCCTCCGGGGAGCTGTTTTTT.

This clonotype turned up a few times. CDR3 region: CASSLVAGSTEAFF. CDR3 DNA: TGCGCCAGCAGCTTGGTGGCTGGGAGCACTGAAGCTTTCTTT. This chain joins TRBV5-1 and TRBJ1-1; D remains unclear. This CDR3 is 14 amino acids long. Trimming took 0 bases from V and 4 from J, leaving 10 bases between them. The germline CDR1 and CDR2 sequences are SGHRS and YFSETQ.

This clonotype was seen a handful of times. CDR3 nucleotide sequence: TGTGCCAGCAGTTTAGTCGGGACACTCCAAGAGACCCAGTACTTC. It is translated as CASSLVGTLQETQYF. This sequence joins TRBV12-3 or TRBV12-4 and TRBJ2-5; D is possibly TRBD1 (6 bases). The CDR3 contains 15 residues. Trimming pared 1 base from V and 1 base from J, leaving 10 bases between.

The rearrangement uses TRBV2 and TRBJ1-1, with TRBD1 as a possible D gene (5 bases). CDR3 size: 13 residues. The V gene lost 8 bases and the J gene lost 1 base, with 11 bases spanning the gap. Per germline, CDR1 SNHLY and CDR2 FYNNEI. The CDR3 DNA reads as TGTGCCAGCCGCACGGACACGAACACTGAAGCTTTCTTT. Translating gives CASRTDTNTEAFF.

V gene TRBV29-1 combines with J gene TRBJ2-3; TRBD2 matches at 8 bases. CDR3 length: 13 amino acids. V lost 4 bases and J lost 5; bases outside the gene matches: 5. Germline CDR1 and CDR2: SQVTM and ANQGSEA. Written as DNA, the CDR3 is TGCAGCGTTGGAGCGGGGGAGAGAGATACGCAGTATTTT. Encoded protein: CSVGAGERDTQYF.

This clonotype came up a few times. V and J are TRBV20-1 and TRBJ2-7; possible D gene TRBD1, 6 bases. Germline CDR1 DFQATT, CDR2 SNEGSKA (reference sequence). V lost 2 bases and J lost 6, with 8 bases in between. The CDR3 consists of 11 residues. CDR3: CSARTGFEQYV. The CDR3 nucleotides are TGCAGTGCTAGAACAGGGTTCGAGCAGTACGTC.

In its sample, this clonotype was seen a few times. This chain joins TRBV9 and TRBJ1-2; the match to TRBD1 covers 7 bases. Germline CDR1 reads SGDLS; CDR2 reads YYNGEE. The CDR3 covers 12 residues. The ends lost 4 bases at V and 7 bases at J; junction bases unmatched: 4. CDR3 in amino acids: CASSRGGSGYTF. CDR3 DNA: TGTGCCAGCAGCCGAGGGGGCTCTGGCTACACCTTC. Based on the CDR3 plus reference TRBV9 and TRBJ1-2, the full variable domain is DSGVTQTPKHLITATGQRVTLRCSPRSGDLSVYWYQQSLDQGLQFLIQYYNGEERAKGNILERFSAQQFPDLHSELNLSSLELGDSALYFCASSRGGSGYTFGSGTRLTVV.

The rearrangement joins TRBV7-2 to TRBJ1-1; possibly TRBD1 for D (6 bases). Per the germline V gene, CDR1 is SGHTA and CDR2 is FQGNSA. CDR3 length: 16 residues. Trimming took 6 bases from V and 0 from J, leaving 17 bases between them. CDR3 sequence (DNA): TGTGCCAGCAGGATCTCACAGGGACCCATGAACACTGAAGCTTTCTTT. Encoded protein: CASRISQGPMNTEAFF.